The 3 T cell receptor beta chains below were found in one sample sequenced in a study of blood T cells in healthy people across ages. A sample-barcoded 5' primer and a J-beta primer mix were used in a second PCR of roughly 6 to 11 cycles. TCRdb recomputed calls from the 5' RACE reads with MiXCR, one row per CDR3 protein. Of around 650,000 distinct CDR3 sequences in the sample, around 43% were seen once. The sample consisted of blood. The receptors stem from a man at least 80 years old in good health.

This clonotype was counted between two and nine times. The DNA of the CDR3 is TGCAGTGCACCCGGGGGTAGCGGGACAAGTTGGGAGCAGTACTTC. It yields the protein CSAPGGSGTSWEQYF. V is TRBV20-1 and J is TRBJ2-4; the match to TRBD2 covers 8 bases. The germline V gene has CDR1 DFQATT and CDR2 SNEGSKA (reference sequence). This CDR3 spans 15 amino acids. Unmatched junction bases numbered 20, after V lost 6 bases and J lost 13 bases.

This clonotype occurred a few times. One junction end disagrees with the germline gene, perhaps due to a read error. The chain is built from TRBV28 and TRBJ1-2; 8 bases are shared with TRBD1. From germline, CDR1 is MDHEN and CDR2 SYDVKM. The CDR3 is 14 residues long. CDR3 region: CASGFGQGARGYTF. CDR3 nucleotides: TGTGCCAGCGGTTTCGGTCAGGGGGCGCGCGGCTACACCTTC.

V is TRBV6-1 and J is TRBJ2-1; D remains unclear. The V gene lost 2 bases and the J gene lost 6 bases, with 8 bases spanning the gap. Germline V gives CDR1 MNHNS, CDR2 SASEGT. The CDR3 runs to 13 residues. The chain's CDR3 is CASSERWGNEQFF. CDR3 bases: TGTGCCAGCAGTGAAAGGTGGGGCAATGAGCAGTTCTTC.